This T cell receptor (beta chain) was sequenced in a study of post-analysis software for immune sequencing data. Study findings and constraints: Under the F measure, samples that were prepared in one batch clustered strongly together. Relative to controls, patients had a few TRBV segments at higher frequency, with TRBV5-6, TRBV5-1 and TRBV20-1 among these. The study found significantly lower normalized Chao1 diversity in multiple sclerosis patients than in controls.

Remarks on this clonotype: Its specificity is unknown.

Prepared libraries of TCR beta cDNA carried unique molecular identifiers. TCRdb re-derived calls from the PCR reads in MiXCR, one entry per CDR3 protein. Of approximately 770,000 distinct CDR3 sequences in the sample, around 42% were seen once. Germline V gene lookup returns CDR1 DFQATT and CDR2 SNEGSKA (reference sequence). Trimming stripped 2 bases from V and 4 bases from J, with 15 bases between. The CDR3 is 16 amino acids. This chain uses TRBV20-1 with TRBJ2-6, with D perhaps TRBD1 (5 bases). Sequencing used blood. The TCR originated in a girl aged 5-17 years with multiple sclerosis. In nucleotides, the CDR3 is TGCAGTGCTAGACAGGGCAGGGCATCCGGGGCCAACGTCCTGACTTTC. Encoded protein: CSARQGRASGANVLTF.